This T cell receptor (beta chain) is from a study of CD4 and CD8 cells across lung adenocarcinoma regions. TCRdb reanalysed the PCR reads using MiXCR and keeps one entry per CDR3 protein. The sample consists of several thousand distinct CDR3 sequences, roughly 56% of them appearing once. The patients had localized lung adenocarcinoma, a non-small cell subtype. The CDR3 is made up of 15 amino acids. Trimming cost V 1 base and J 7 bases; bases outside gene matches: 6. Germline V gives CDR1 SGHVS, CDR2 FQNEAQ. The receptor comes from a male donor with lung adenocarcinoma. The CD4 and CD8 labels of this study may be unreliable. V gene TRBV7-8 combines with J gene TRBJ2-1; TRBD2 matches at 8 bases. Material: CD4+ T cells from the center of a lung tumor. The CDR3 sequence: CASSLGAGEGNEQFF. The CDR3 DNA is TGTGCCAGCAGCTTAGGAGCGGGAGAAGGGAATGAGCAGTTCTTC. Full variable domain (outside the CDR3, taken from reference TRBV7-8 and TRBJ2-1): GAGVSQSPRYKVAKRGQDVALRCDPISGHVSLFWYQQALGQGPEFLTYFQNEAQLDKSGLPSDRFFAERPEGSVSTLKIQRTQQEDSAVYLCASSLGAGEGNEQFFGPGTRLTVL.